This T cell receptor (beta chain) came from a study of early T cells in non-severe SARS-CoV-2 infection. Using its own MiXCR run on the 5' RACE reads, TCRdb lists one record per CDR3 protein. The sample shows around 27,000 distinct CDR3 sequences, around 3% of them seen only once. The CDR3 runs 14 residues. The V and J ends lost 6 bases and 4 bases, in that order; junction bases with no gene match: 9. Germline V gene lookup returns CDR1 DFQATT and CDR2 SNEGSKA (reference sequence). The sequenced material came from whole blood. V and J are TRBV20-1 and TRBJ2-1; 7 bases are a match to TRBD1. This clonotype was sampled from an adult who was a healthcare worker with PCR-confirmed SARS-CoV-2 infection or an uninfected control (not recorded which). CDR3 coding DNA: TGCAGTGCCCTCTTTGGGACAGCTTACAATGAGCAGTTCTTC. Translated: CSALFGTAYNEQFF.